Each of the 5 T cell receptor beta chains below was sequenced from the same sample in a study of T cells in Graves' hyperthyroidism and ophthalmopathy. It was RNA transcripts that yielded the amplified TCR beta CDR3 regions. RT-PCR in the first round (using the HTBI primer set) targeted the TCR CDR3. TCRdb recomputed calls from the multiplex PCR reads with MiXCR, one row per CDR3 protein. The sample shows more than 300,000 distinct CDR3 sequences, roughly 14% of them seen only once. Input material: blood. These receptors all come from a woman aged 30 to 39 with Graves' ophthalmopathy.

This clonotype was observed at least ten times. This chain uses TRBV20-1 with TRBJ1-6; perhaps TRBD1 as D (5 bases). Per germline, CDR1 DFQATT and CDR2 SNEGSKA (reference sequence). V lost 0 bases and J 14 bases, leaving 11 bases between the germline ends. The CDR3 spans 12 residues. For the CDR3, the DNA is TGCAGTGCTAGAGAGACAGTCGGAACCCTCCACTTT. This sequence encodes CSARETVGTLHF.

The table lists this clonotype with many counts. This chain links TRBV6-1 with TRBJ2-7, with 9 bases lining up with TRBD1. Trimming removed 5 bases from V and 0 bases from J; junction bases left unmatched: 5. In germline, CDR1 is MNHNS, CDR2 SASEGT. This CDR3 spans 15 amino acids. The CDR3 protein is CASSRTGVDSYEQYF. In DNA form, the CDR3 reads TGTGCCAGCAGTCGGACAGGGGTAGACTCCTACGAGCAGTACTTC.

This clonotype was seen ten or more times. The V and J genes are TRBV10-3 and TRBJ2-5, with a possible D match to TRBD1 (5 bases). CDR3 length: 13 residues. The germline V and J ends were trimmed by 3 bases and 0 bases, with 5 bases remaining between them. The germline V gene encodes CDR1 ENHRY and CDR2 SYGVKD. CDR3 region: CAISEGDQETQYF. The CDR3 bases are TGTGCCATCAGTGAAGGGGACCAAGAGACCCAGTACTTC.

This clonotype was detected ten times or more. The chain employs TRBV12-3 or TRBV12-4 and TRBJ1-5; 7 nucleotides match TRBD1. The CDR3 runs to 13 residues. J gave up 8 bases and V 6 bases, and 7 bases lay outside the gene matches. The CDR3 DNA reads TGTGCCAGCAGCCCGACAGGGTGGGAGCCCCAGCATTTT. Protein: CASSPTGWEPQHF.

This clonotype was detected ten times or more. This chain uses TRBV15 with TRBJ2-5, with D possibly being TRBD1 or TRBD2 (5 bases each). Germline CDR1 LNHNV, CDR2 YYDKDF (reference sequence). The CDR3 runs 15 residues. V lost 0 bases and J 2 bases, leaving 10 bases between the germline ends. The CDR3 bases are TGTGCCACCAGCAGAGATCGGGGCCAGCAAGAGACCCAGTACTTC. This codes for CATSRDRGQQETQYF.